One T cell receptor (beta chain) is described in this entry. Its antigen is unknown. The data are from a study of cytomegalovirus exposure and HLA in healthy donors. At the level of the study: The 120 or so validation repertoires used a platform that matched the one used for the roughly 650 first-cohort repertoires, as a later analysis reported. Regarding the study as a whole: Specific recognition of CMV antigens was confirmed in vitro for a few chains (all CMV-associated). Reportedly, diagnosis of cytomegalovirus status by the classifier showed high specificity and sensitivity.

Generated by immunoSEQ multiplex PCR, the TCRdb table keeps only in-frame clones and is missing some. The table has 150,000 or so clones, 65% to 90% seen once. The V end lost 7 bases, the J end lost 11 bases, and 29 bases lay between the germline ends. The CDR3 consists of 16 residues. CDR1 and CDR2 from the germline V gene are MDHEN and SYDVKM. The receptor was isolated from a man aged 18 to 30 in good health and CMV-seropositive. The sequenced material came from PBMCs. The chain carries TRBV28 and TRBJ1-1, with TRBD1 as a possible D gene (6 bases). CDR3 residues: CASTFGTGWGPNPAFF. CDR3 bases: TGTGCCAGCACCTTCGGCACAGGGTGGGGGCCGAATCCGGCTTTCTTT.